Listed here are 24 T cell receptor beta chains from one sample, sequenced in a study of blood T cell repertoires in COVID-19. Assay: immunoSEQ multiplex PCR; the TCRdb copy retains only in-frame clones and omits some. This repertoire shows under 300,000 clones, roughly 88% found once; its top ten account for around 2.2%. The sequencing sample was made of peripheral blood. The source is a man aged 25-45 years who had recovered from COVID-19.

CDR3 sequence reads: CASSPSRWETDYSYEQYF. CDR3 DNA: TGTGCCAGCTCACCAAGTAGGTGGGAGACTGATTACTCCTACGAGCAGTACTTC. The chain links TRBV18 to TRBJ2-7; D is perhaps TRBD2 (5 bases). The ends were cut back, 2 bases at V and 0 bases at J, with 20 bases in the middle. The germline CDR1 and CDR2 sequences are KGHSH and LQKENI. This CDR3 contains 18 residues.

This sequence joins TRBV6-5 and TRBJ1-5; TRBD1 matches 8 bases. The length of the CDR3 is 15 residues. V shed 6 bases and J 3 bases; nucleotides not matched to a gene: 7. Germline V gene data show CDR1 as MNHEY and CDR2 as SVGAGI. CDR3 bases: TGTGCCAGCAGGCCCGACAGGGGAAACAATCAGCCCCAGCATTTT. Amino acid sequence: CASRPDRGNNQPQHF.

The chain has TRBV19 and TRBJ1-5; D perhaps matches TRBD1 (5 bases). The V and J ends lost 6 bases and 1 base respectively, with 22 bases between them. CDR1 LNHDA and CDR2 SQIVND come from the germline V gene (reference sequence). CDR3 length equals 18 residues. CDR3 residues: CASSSPTGGGKSNQPQHF. The CDR3 coding sequence is TGTGCCAGTAGCTCGCCCACGGGGGGAGGAAAGAGCAATCAGCCCCAGCATTTT.

The chain joins TRBV6-2 or TRBV6-3 to TRBJ2-7; D is perhaps TRBD1 (6 bases). Germline V gene data show CDR1 as MNHEY and CDR2 as SVGEGT. CDR3 length equals 15 residues. V was clipped by 2 bases and J by 2 bases, with 13 bases between them. The CDR3 is CASSYAGGGAYEQYF. CDR3 sequence (DNA): TGTGCCAGCAGTTACGCTGGTGGGGGCGCCTACGAGCAGTACTTC.

The chain links TRBV18 to TRBJ2-7, with 8 bases lining up with TRBD1. The V gene end was trimmed by 4 bases and the J gene end by 2 bases; junction bases not matched to a gene: 7. From germline, CDR1 is KGHSH and CDR2 LQKENI. This CDR3 has 15 amino acids. The CDR3 nucleotides are TGTGCCAGCTCACTGACCGGGACAGGCGCCTACGAGCAGTACTTC. Protein sequence: CASSLTGTGAYEQYF.

This clone came up a few times. J is TRBJ2-5 and V is TRBV6-2 or TRBV6-3, with D hard to call. Germline CDR1 is MNHEY and CDR2 is SVGEGT. The CDR3 consists of 13 residues. Trimming pared 6 bases from V and 5 bases from J, leaving 13 bases between. The CDR3 loop reads CASSPRLWETQYF. CDR3 DNA sequence: TGTGCCAGCAGCCCGCGCCTCTGGGAGACCCAGTACTTC.

As concerns this clone: An end of the junction does not agree with germline; a read error may underlie this. CDR3 residues: CASSLELAGGLSAF. The CDR3 DNA reads TGTGCCAGCAGCTTAGAATTAGCGGGGGGCCTGAGCGCTTTC. This chain links TRBV7-6 with TRBJ2-7; 10 nucleotides line up with TRBD2. Germline V gene data show CDR1 as SGHVS and CDR2 as FNYEAQ. CDR3 size: 14 residues.

The chain is built from TRBV7-2 and TRBJ1-2; TRBD1 matches 9 bases. This CDR3 region has 13 residues. Germline loops: CDR1 SGHTA, CDR2 FQGNSA. Trimming cost V 0 bases and J 10 bases; bases outside gene matches: 3. CDR3 coding DNA: TGTGCCAGCAGCTTAGCCGGACAGGGGTCCTACACCTTC. Protein: CASSLAGQGSYTF.

The gene calls are TRBV28 and TRBJ1-1; TRBD1 is a possible D gene (6 bases). V lost 2 bases and J 1 base, leaving 20 bases between the germline ends. This CDR3 is built from 18 residues. Germline values: CDR1 MDHEN, CDR2 SYDVKM. The CDR3, as DNA: TGTGCCAGCAGTTTAAGTGGATGGTGGGGGCGAGGGAACACTGAAGCTTTCTTT. Translation gives CASSLSGWWGRGNTEAFF.

The chain has TRBV7-9 and TRBJ1-2; 8 nucleotides agree with TRBD1. This CDR3 is 15 amino acids long. V was pared by 5 bases and J by 3 bases, with 8 bases of the junction left unmatched. From germline, CDR1 is SEHNR and CDR2 FQNEAQ (reference sequence). CDR3 nucleotide sequence: TGTGCCAGCAGCACAAACAGGGGGGGAGACTATGGCTACACCTTC. Translation gives CASSTNRGGDYGYTF. Full variable domain (remainder filled in from reference TRBV7-9 and TRBJ1-2): DTGVSQNPRHKITKRGQNVTFRCDPISEHNRLYWYRQTLGQGPEFLTYFQNEAQLEKSRLLSDRFSAERPKGSFSTLEIQRTEQGDSAMYLCASSTNRGGDYGYTFGSGTRLTVV.

The sample holds a few counts of this clone. The chain combines TRBV7-9 with TRBJ2-5; possible D gene TRBD2, 5 bases. CDR3 length: 12 residues. V was shortened by 4 bases and J by 8 bases, with 11 bases between the two germline ends. Germline assignment: CDR1 SEHNR and CDR2 FQNEAQ (reference sequence). The chain's CDR3 is CASSSGGYTQYF. The CDR3, as DNA: TGTGCCAGCAGCTCCGGCGGGTACACCCAGTACTTC.

The genes are TRBV5-8 and TRBJ1-2, with unresolved D. Per the germline V gene, CDR1 is SGHTS and CDR2 is YDEGEE. The CDR3 loop spans 13 amino acids. V was pared by 2 bases and J by 8 bases, with 13 bases between. The CDR3 region is CASSFYSTGGYTF. CDR3 sequence (DNA): TGTGCCAGCAGCTTCTACAGTACTGGGGGCTACACCTTC. The full variable domain, with the rest looked up from reference TRBV5-8 and TRBJ1-2, is EAGVTQSPTHLIKTRGQQATLRCSPISGHTSVYWYQQALGLGLQFLLWYDEGEERNRGNFPPRFSGRQFPNYSSELNVNALELEDSALYLCASSFYSTGGYTFGSGTRLTVV.

The chain has TRBV18 and TRBJ2-2; 8 bases map to TRBD1. With V trimmed by 5 bases and J by 1 base, 3 bases remained unmatched. The CDR3 has 15 residues. Germline V lookup: CDR1 KGHSH, CDR2 LQKENI. CDR3: CASSGGTGNTGELFF. CDR3 DNA sequence: TGTGCCAGCTCAGGCGGGACAGGGAACACCGGGGAGCTGTTTTTT.

The V call is TRBV11-2, the J call TRBJ2-3; D not certain. Germline V gene sequence: CDR1 SGHAT, CDR2 FQNNGV. Trimming took 3 bases from V and 6 from J, leaving 10 bases between them. The CDR3 loop spans 13 amino acids. In nucleotides, the CDR3 is TGTGCCAGCAGCTTCCGAGCTCCGGATACGCAGTATTTT. It translates to CASSFRAPDTQYF.

The chain recombines TRBV6-5 with TRBJ1-2, with unresolved D. This CDR3 is built from 13 residues. Looked up from germline, CDR1 is MNHEY and CDR2 is SVGAGI. Trimming shortened V by 9 bases and J by 7 bases, and 18 bases separated the two germline ends. The CDR3 bases are TGTGCCAGTAACTACCTCCGTGGGTCTGGCTACACCTTC. It is translated as CASNYLRGSGYTF.

The chain combines TRBV10-2 with TRBJ2-7; possible D gene TRBD1, 5 bases. The CDR3 has 14 amino acids. Germline V gives CDR1 WSHSY, CDR2 SAAADI. Trimming left V 0 bases short and J 2 bases short, with 8 bases between. CDR3 sequence reads: CASSESDRAYEQYF. The CDR3 DNA is TGCGCCAGCAGTGAGTCAGACAGAGCCTACGAGCAGTACTTC.

The gene calls are TRBV18 and TRBJ2-3, with 12 bases that match TRBD2. Germline CDR1 is KGHSH and CDR2 is LQKENI. V lost 1 base and J lost 4; bases outside the gene matches: 3. The CDR3 spans 16 residues. CDR3 residues: CASSPQPSGGADTQYF. CDR3 coding DNA: TGTGCCAGCTCACCACAGCCTAGCGGGGGGGCAGATACGCAGTATTTT.

The CDR3 protein is CATSDAAATGYNEQFF. The CDR3 bases are TGTGCCACCAGTGATGCTGCCGCGACTGGCTACAATGAGCAGTTCTTC. The gene calls are TRBV24-1 and TRBJ2-1; the D is unclear. This CDR3 comprises 16 residues. The V end was cut by 3 bases, the J end by 3 bases, with 14 bases between. CDR1 is KGHDR and CDR2 is SFDVKD in the germline V gene.

The chain links TRBV19 to TRBJ1-1, with TRBD1 identical over 7 bases. Germline V lookup: CDR1 LNHDA, CDR2 SQIVND (reference sequence). This CDR3 contains 16 residues. With V trimmed by 5 bases and J by 6 bases, 15 bases remained unmatched. For the CDR3, the DNA is TGTGCCAGTAGTTGGGGCTACAGGGGTATGCTACCTGAAGCTTTCTTT. Translated, it gives CASSWGYRGMLPEAFF.

The V gene is TRBV19, the J gene TRBJ1-5, with D possibly being TRBD1 (6 bases). V was pared by 3 bases and J by 9 bases, with 18 bases between. CDR1 and CDR2 (germline): LNHDA, SQIVND (reference sequence). CDR3 length equals 15 residues. DNA for the CDR3: TGTGCCAGTAGTATGCCGGGTAGGGGGTTCGCGCCCCAGCATTTT. It specifies CASSMPGRGFAPQHF.

The chain is built from TRBV20-1 and TRBJ1-3, with 8 positions matching TRBD1. J lost 3 bases, V lost 3 bases, and 4 bases had no gene match. The CDR3 length is 14 residues. Germline V CDR1 and CDR2: DFQATT, SNEGSKA (reference sequence). In DNA form, the CDR3 reads TGCAGTGCTAGTCAGACAGGGGTTGGAAACACCATATATTTT. Translation gives CSASQTGVGNTIYF.

The V and J genes are TRBV24-1 and TRBJ2-5; 11 positions agree with TRBD2. The J segment lost 5 bases and the V segment lost 4 bases, leaving 5 bases of the junction unmatched. Germline V lookup: CDR1 KGHDR, CDR2 SFDVKD. CDR3 length equals 15 residues. In DNA, the CDR3 is TGTGCCACCAGTGACGGGAGACTAGCGGGGGAGACCCAGTACTTC. Protein: CATSDGRLAGETQYF.

The chain carries TRBV6-2 or TRBV6-3 and TRBJ2-3, with D maybe TRBD2 (5 bases). CDR3 length equals 17 residues. The germline V and J ends were trimmed by 2 bases and 2 bases, with 17 bases remaining between them. Germline-derived CDR1 and CDR2 are MNHEY and SVGEGT. The CDR3 loop is CASSYTPLLDYTDTQYF. CDR3 nucleotide sequence: TGTGCCAGCAGTTACACGCCCCTACTAGACTACACAGATACGCAGTATTTT.

This chain's CDR3 is CASSIGQGAGYEQYF. The CDR3 coding sequence is TGTGCCAGTAGTATAGGACAGGGGGCTGGCTACGAGCAGTACTTC. This chain uses TRBV19 with TRBJ2-7; 10 bases align to TRBD1. The CDR3 totals 15 residues. The germline gives CDR1 LNHDA, CDR2 SQIVND (reference sequence). Trimming at V came to 1 base and at J to 3 bases, leaving 3 bases not matched to a gene.